Below, 28 T cell receptor beta chains from the same sample are listed, as sequenced in a study of cytomegalovirus exposure and HLA in healthy donors. PCR was performed using 60 Vbeta and 13 Jbeta primers. TCRdb's copy holds only in-frame clones and misses some; the assay was immunoSEQ multiplex PCR. The table has about 110,000 clones, 77% seen once. The sequenced sample consisted of PBMCs. The origin of the receptors is a woman aged 40 to 55 in good health and CMV-seropositive.

The chain links TRBV14 to TRBJ2-7; D not certain. Per germline, CDR1 SGHDN and CDR2 FVKESK. With 6 bases removed from V and 2 bases from J, the gap between germline ends came to 11 bases. The CDR3 is 13 amino acids. Here the CDR3 reads CASRRLGTYEQYF. DNA of the CDR3: TGTGCCAGCAGGCGCCTAGGAACCTACGAGCAGTACTTC.

The CDR3 DNA reads TGTGCCATCAGCACGCAGGGGGCCGAAAAACTGTTTTTT. It yields the protein CAISTQGAEKLFF. This chain links TRBV10-3 with TRBJ1-4, with 8 bases lining up with TRBD1. V lost 6 bases, J lost 8 bases, and 5 bases stayed unmatched. This CDR3 is built from 13 residues. Germline V gives CDR1 ENHRY, CDR2 SYGVKD.

The V call is TRBV13, the J call TRBJ2-7; 8 bases map to TRBD1. CDR1 PRHDT and CDR2 FYEKMQ come from the germline V gene (reference sequence). The CDR3 extends over 15 amino acids. J gave up 1 base and V 4 bases, and 6 bases lay outside the gene matches. CDR3 DNA sequence: TGTGCCAGCAGCTCCCGTCGGGACAGGTCCTACGAGCAGTACTTC. Amino acids: CASSSRRDRSYEQYF.

This clone was seen just once. The V gene is TRBV6-1, the J gene TRBJ1-5; 7 nucleotides align to TRBD1. V lost 8 bases, J lost 7 bases, and 14 bases stayed unmatched. The CDR3 totals 15 residues. Germline V CDR1 and CDR2: MNHNS, SASEGT. The CDR3 DNA reads TGTGCCAGCCTATCATATGGAGGGGGCTTCCAGCCCCAGCATTTT. Translating gives CASLSYGGGFQPQHF.

This rearrangement joins TRBV5-1 to TRBJ2-4, with TRBD1 as a possible D gene (5 bases). Germline lookup yields CDR1 SGHRS and CDR2 YFSETQ. The CDR3 contains 14 residues. V lost 7 bases to trimming and J lost 4 bases, with 15 bases between them. CDR3 in DNA: TGCGCCAGCCGCCGGGCGGACAATAAAAACATTCAGTACTTC. Protein: CASRRADNKNIQYF. The whole variable domain, filled in from reference TRBV5-1 and TRBJ2-4, reads KAGVTQTPRYLIKTRGQQVTLSCSPISGHRSVSWYQQTPGQGLQFLFEYFSETQRNKGNFPGRFSGRQFSNSRSEMNVSTLELGDSALYLCASRRADNKNIQYFGAGTRLSVL.

The chain carries TRBV6-1 and TRBJ1-2; 9 bases match TRBD1. V was clipped by 3 bases and J by 4 bases; unmatched bases: 6. The CDR3 runs 15 residues. Germline values: CDR1 MNHNS, CDR2 SASEGT. Here the CDR3 DNA reads TGTGCCAGCAGTGATATTGGGACAGGGTCCTATGGCTACACCTTC. Translated, it gives CASSDIGTGSYGYTF.

This clone was seen only a few times. The V gene is TRBV5-1, the J gene TRBJ2-2, with 7 bases lining up with TRBD1. V trimming: 6 bases; J trimming: 5 bases; junction bases outside the gene matches: 10. The CDR3 loop spans 15 amino acids. Germline loops: CDR1 SGHRS, CDR2 YFSETQ. CDR3 DNA: TGCGCCAGCACCCCGGGACAGACACCTACCGGGGAGCTGTTTTTT. This translates into CASTPGQTPTGELFF.

The chain joins TRBV5-1 to TRBJ2-7, with TRBD2 matching 7 bases. The CDR3 has 17 amino acids. Germline V lookup: CDR1 SGHRS, CDR2 YFSETQ. After removal of 0 bases from V and 2 bases from J, the junction contained 11 bases not matched to a gene. The CDR3 sequence is CASSLAGSSGAPYEQYF. CDR3 nucleotides: TGCGCCAGCAGCTTGGCTGGGTCTAGCGGAGCCCCCTACGAGCAGTACTTC.

This sequence joins TRBV6-5 and TRBJ2-7; D is uncertain. Germline CDR1 and CDR2: MNHEY and SVGAGI. V dropped 2 bases and J dropped 2 bases, with 7 bases sitting between them. The CDR3 consists of 13 residues. CDR3 amino acids: CASSYARTYEQYF. DNA for the CDR3: TGTGCCAGCAGTTACGCGCGGACCTACGAGCAGTACTTC.

The V gene is TRBV6-1, the J gene TRBJ1-1; TRBD1 matches at 7 bases. CDR1 and CDR2 from the germline V gene are MNHNS and SASEGT. This CDR3 contains 11 residues. CDR3 sequence (DNA): TGTGGTACAGGGGCGAGGGCTGAAGCTTTCTTT. Its protein is CGTGARAEAFF.

The chain combines TRBV7-2 with TRBJ2-7; 9 bases are shared with TRBD2. This CDR3 has 16 amino acids. Germline trimming cut 4 bases from V and 3 bases from J; bases unmatched to any gene: 10. Germline V gene sequence: CDR1 SGHTA, CDR2 FQGNSA. CDR3 nucleotides: TGTGCCAGCAGCTCCCGAGGTAGCGGGAGTTACTACGAGCAGTACTTC. Translated: CASSSRGSGSYYEQYF.

The rearrangement links TRBV2 to TRBJ1-5; 8 bases align to TRBD1. CDR1 is SNHLY, CDR2 FYNNEI, per germline. J lost 0 bases, V lost 4 bases, and 2 bases had no gene match. The CDR3 sequence is 15 residues long. DNA of the CDR3: TGTGCCAGCAGTGGACAGGGGAATAGCAATCAGCCCCAGCATTTT. Translating gives CASSGQGNSNQPQHF.

J is TRBJ1-1 and V is TRBV4-3; the D is unclear. This CDR3 is 15 amino acids long. Trimming removed 2 bases from V and 0 bases from J, with 10 bases in between. From germline, CDR1 is LGHNA and CDR2 YSLEER. The CDR3 sequence: CASSQRLELNTEAFF. DNA for the CDR3: TGCGCCAGCAGCCAACGGCTAGAGCTGAACACTGAAGCTTTCTTT.

The chain links TRBV28 to TRBJ1-4; 8 nucleotides match TRBD1. This CDR3 comprises 16 residues. Germline CDR1 is MDHEN and CDR2 is SYDVKM. The J segment lost 0 bases and the V segment lost 7 bases, leaving 7 bases of the junction unmatched. The CDR3 here is CASIEDRDPTNEKLFF. CDR3 DNA sequence: TGTGCCAGCATCGAGGACAGGGACCCAACTAATGAAAAACTGTTTTTT.

This chain links TRBV2 with TRBJ2-3, with D perhaps matching TRBD2 (5 bases). The CDR3 has 14 residues. V lost 7 bases and J lost 5, with 16 bases in between. Germline V gene sequence: CDR1 SNHLY, CDR2 FYNNEI. CDR3 amino acids: CASNGERVRDTQYF. The CDR3 nucleotides read TGTGCCAGCAATGGAGAGAGGGTTCGAGATACGCAGTATTTT.

The chain joins TRBV29-1 to TRBJ2-2, with TRBD1 matching 7 bases. The CDR3 extends over 14 amino acids. The trim removed 8 bases at V and 3 bases at J, leaving 9 bases unmatched. The germline CDR1 and CDR2 sequences are SQVTM and ANQGSEA. The DNA for the CDR3 is TGCAGCACACAACGGGACAGATACACCGGGGAGCTGTTTTTT. Protein sequence: CSTQRDRYTGELFF.

CDR3 DNA sequence: TGTGCCAGCAGTTATACAGGGAAGTCCTACGAGCAGTACTTC. Protein sequence: CASSYTGKSYEQYF. This chain connects TRBV28 to TRBJ2-7; tentatively, D is TRBD1 (6 bases). With 4 bases removed from V and 1 base from J, the gap between germline ends came to 11 bases. This CDR3 is built from 14 residues. The V gene's germline CDR1 is MDHEN and CDR2 SYDVKM.

This chain links TRBV27 with TRBJ2-1, with 8 bases fitting TRBD2. The CDR3 length is 16 residues. The V gene's germline CDR1 is MNHEY and CDR2 SMNVEV (reference sequence). V dropped 4 bases and J dropped 0; count of bases not matched to a gene: 5. This CDR3 is CASSSFGGVSYNEQFF. Written as DNA, the CDR3 is TGTGCCAGCAGTTCATTCGGGGGGGTCTCCTACAATGAGCAGTTCTTC.

The rearrangement uses TRBV28 and TRBJ1-2; TRBD1 aligns across 7 bases. Germline V gene sequence: CDR1 MDHEN, CDR2 SYDVKM. With V trimmed by 5 bases and J by 4 bases, 13 bases remained unmatched. The CDR3 is 16 amino acids. CDR3: CASSQSIRQGSYGYTF. As DNA, the CDR3 is TGTGCCAGCAGTCAATCCATCCGACAGGGTTCCTATGGCTACACCTTC.

The chain is built from TRBV29-1 and TRBJ1-4; D might be TRBD1 (6 bases). Per the germline V gene, CDR1 is SQVTM and CDR2 is ANQGSEA. This CDR3 is 15 amino acids long. DNA of the CDR3: TGCACCTCTGGGGGGGGGCGAGTACCCAATGAAAAACTGTTTTTT. Its translation is CTSGGGRVPNEKLFF.

The chain links TRBV4-1 to TRBJ2-7, with 7 bases fitting TRBD1. The V gene end was trimmed by 4 bases and the J gene end by 3 bases; junction bases not matched to a gene: 6. The CDR3 is 14 amino acids. The germline V gene encodes CDR1 MGHRA and CDR2 YSYEKL. DNA for the CDR3: TGCGCCAGCAGCCCAGGGACAGTATACTACGAGCAGTACTTC. Amino acid sequence: CASSPGTVYYEQYF.

V and J are TRBV5-1 and TRBJ2-2; TRBD2 agrees at 7 bases. In germline, CDR1 is SGHRS, CDR2 YFSETQ. V shed 4 bases and J 4 bases; nucleotides not matched to a gene: 10. The CDR3 is 16 residues long. The CDR3 protein is CASSQTAGSGTGELFF. CDR3 nucleotides: TGCGCCAGCAGCCAGACAGCGGGAAGTGGCACCGGGGAGCTGTTTTTT.

The J gene is TRBJ1-1, the V gene TRBV5-8; 8 positions match TRBD1. The germline CDR1 and CDR2 sequences are SGHTS and YDEGEE. CDR3 length: 17 residues. With 0 bases clipped from V and 5 bases from J, the junction kept 12 bases outside the gene matches. CDR3 loop: CASSLAGQGREWTEAFF. In DNA form, the CDR3 reads TGTGCCAGCAGCTTGGCAGGACAGGGAAGGGAGTGGACTGAAGCTTTCTTT.

The chain couples TRBV5-6 to TRBJ2-5; 8 bases line up with TRBD2. With 0 bases clipped from V and 6 bases from J, the junction kept 1 base outside the gene matches. In germline, CDR1 is SGHDT, CDR2 YYEEEE. CDR3 length: 13 amino acids. The CDR3 here is CASSLGGGQTQYF. The CDR3 nucleotides read TGTGCCAGCAGCTTGGGCGGGGGGCAGACCCAGTACTTC.

Comment on this clone: One junction end does not reproduce the germline sequence, and a read error may be involved. Other DNA sequences in the sample encode the same CDR3. J is TRBJ2-7 and V is TRBV20-1; the D gene is possibly TRBD2 (5 bases). Germline lookup yields CDR1 DFQATT and CDR2 SNEGSKA (reference sequence). The CDR3 consists of 11 residues. The CDR3: CSARDYYEQYF. DNA for the CDR3: TGCAGTGCCAGAGACTATTACGAGCAGTACTTC.

V gene TRBV18 combines with J gene TRBJ2-1, with D possibly being TRBD1 (5 bases). The CDR3 runs to 13 residues. Germline loops: CDR1 KGHSH, CDR2 LQKENI. The ends were cut back, 5 bases at V and 6 bases at J, with 11 bases in the middle. Here the CDR3 reads CASSRDRLNEQFF. The CDR3, as DNA: TGTGCCAGCTCAAGAGACAGACTCAATGAGCAGTTCTTC.

V is TRBV5-1 and J is TRBJ2-1; 8 bases agree with TRBD2. CDR3 length equals 16 residues. V gave up 2 bases and J gave up 0 bases; unmatched junction bases: 4. Per the germline V gene, CDR1 is SGHRS and CDR2 is YFSETQ. This chain's CDR3 is CASSFGGRSSYNEQFF. Written as DNA, the CDR3 is TGCGCCAGCAGCTTCGGCGGGAGGAGCTCCTACAATGAGCAGTTCTTC.

This sequence joins TRBV7-9 and TRBJ2-5, with D hard to call. The tail of the sequence fits TRBJ2-7 better, so the J call may be wrong. Germline values: CDR1 SEHNR, CDR2 FQNEAQ (reference sequence). The CDR3 has 11 residues. CDR3 residues: CASSPGYEQYF. In nucleotides, the CDR3 is TGTGCCAGCAGCCCGGGTTACGAGCAGTACTTC.